One TCR beta chain is described in this entry. This record belongs to a study of shared clonotypes between healthy human individuals. Libraries were prepared by immunoSEQ multiplex PCR; TCRdb keeps only in-frame clonotypes and omits some of them. This table holds about a million clones, 76% found once. The ends lost 0 bases at V and 7 bases at J; junction bases unmatched: 11. CDR1 and CDR2 from the germline V gene are MGHRA and YSYEKL. The CDR3 is 17 residues long. This receptor was taken from a man aged 18 to 30 in good health. Sequencing used memory CD4+ T cells sorted from blood. Subset reported: CD45RA-negative fraction. The chain couples TRBV4-1 to TRBJ2-7; TRBD2 matches at 11 bases. CDR3 DNA: TGCGCCAGCAGCCAAGATCCTACTAGCGGGGGACCCTTGGAGCAGTACTTC. Translating gives CASSQDPTSGGPLEQYF.